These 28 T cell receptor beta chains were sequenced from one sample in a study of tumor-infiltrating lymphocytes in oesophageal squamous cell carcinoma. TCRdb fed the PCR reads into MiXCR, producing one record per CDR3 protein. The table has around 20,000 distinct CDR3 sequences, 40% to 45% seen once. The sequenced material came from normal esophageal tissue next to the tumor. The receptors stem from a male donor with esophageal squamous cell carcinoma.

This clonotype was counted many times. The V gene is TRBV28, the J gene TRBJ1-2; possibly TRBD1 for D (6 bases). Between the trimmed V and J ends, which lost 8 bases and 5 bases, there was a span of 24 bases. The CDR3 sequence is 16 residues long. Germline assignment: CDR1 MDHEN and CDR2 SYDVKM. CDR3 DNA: TGTGCCAGCGCAAACGGGACCCCGGGGGCTCGTTATGGCTACACCTTC. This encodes CASANGTPGARYGYTF.

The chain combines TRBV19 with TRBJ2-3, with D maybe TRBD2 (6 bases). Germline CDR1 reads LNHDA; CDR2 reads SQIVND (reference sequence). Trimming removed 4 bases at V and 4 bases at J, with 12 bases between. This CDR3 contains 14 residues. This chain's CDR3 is CASSTGDGADTQYF. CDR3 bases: TGTGCCAGTAGTACGGGGGACGGGGCAGATACGCAGTATTTT.

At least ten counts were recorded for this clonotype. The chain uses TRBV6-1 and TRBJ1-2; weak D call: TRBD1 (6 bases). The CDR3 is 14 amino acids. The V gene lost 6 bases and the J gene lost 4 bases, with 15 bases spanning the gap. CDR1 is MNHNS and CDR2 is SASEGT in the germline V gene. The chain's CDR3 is CASSVSGATYGYTF. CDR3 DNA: TGTGCCAGCAGCGTTTCAGGGGCCACCTATGGCTACACCTTC.

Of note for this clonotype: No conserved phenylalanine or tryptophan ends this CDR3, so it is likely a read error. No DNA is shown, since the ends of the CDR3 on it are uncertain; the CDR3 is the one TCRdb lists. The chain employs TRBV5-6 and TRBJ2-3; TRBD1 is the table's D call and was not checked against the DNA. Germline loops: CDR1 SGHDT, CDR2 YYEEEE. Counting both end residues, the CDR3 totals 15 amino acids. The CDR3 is CASSLYGDNEQFFGP.

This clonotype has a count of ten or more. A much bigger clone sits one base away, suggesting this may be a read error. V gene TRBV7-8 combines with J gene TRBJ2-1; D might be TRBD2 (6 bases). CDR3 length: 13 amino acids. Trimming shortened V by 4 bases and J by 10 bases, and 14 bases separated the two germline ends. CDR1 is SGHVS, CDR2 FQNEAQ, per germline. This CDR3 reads CASSSRASGEQFF. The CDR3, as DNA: TGTGCCAGCAGCTCTAGGGCGAGCGGGGAGCAGTTCTTC. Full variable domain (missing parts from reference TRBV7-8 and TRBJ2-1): GAGVSQSPRYKVAKRGQDVALRCDPISGHVSLFWYQQALGQGPEFLTYFQNEAQLDKSGLPSDRFFAERPEGSVSTLKIQRTQQEDSAVYLCASSSRASGEQFFGPGTRLTVL.

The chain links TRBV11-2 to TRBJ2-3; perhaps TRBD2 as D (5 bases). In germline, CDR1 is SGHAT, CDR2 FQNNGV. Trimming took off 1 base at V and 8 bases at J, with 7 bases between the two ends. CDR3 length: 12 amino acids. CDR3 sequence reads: CASSLVAGTQYF. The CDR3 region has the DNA TGTGCCAGCAGCTTAGTGGCGGGTACGCAGTATTTT. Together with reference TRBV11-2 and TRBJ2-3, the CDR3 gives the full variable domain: EAGVAQSPRYKIIEKRQSVAFWCNPISGHATLYWYQQILGQGPKLLIQFQNNGVVDDSQLPKDRFSAERLKGVDSTLKIQPAKLEDSAVYLCASSLVAGTQYFGPGTRLTVL.

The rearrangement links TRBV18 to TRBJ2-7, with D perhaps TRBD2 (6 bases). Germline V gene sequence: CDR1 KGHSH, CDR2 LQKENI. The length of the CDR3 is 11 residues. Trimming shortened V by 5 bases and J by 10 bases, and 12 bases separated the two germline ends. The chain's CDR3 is CASSRDFFQYF. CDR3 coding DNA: TGTGCCAGCTCAAGGGACTTTTTTCAGTACTTC.

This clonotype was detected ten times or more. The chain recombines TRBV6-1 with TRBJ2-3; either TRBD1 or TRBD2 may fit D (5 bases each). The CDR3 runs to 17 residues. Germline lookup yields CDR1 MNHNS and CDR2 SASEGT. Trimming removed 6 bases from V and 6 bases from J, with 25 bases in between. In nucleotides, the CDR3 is TGTGCCAGCAGCACATCCGCTCCAGCCTTCGGGGCCGATACGCAGTATTTT. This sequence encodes CASSTSAPAFGADTQYF.

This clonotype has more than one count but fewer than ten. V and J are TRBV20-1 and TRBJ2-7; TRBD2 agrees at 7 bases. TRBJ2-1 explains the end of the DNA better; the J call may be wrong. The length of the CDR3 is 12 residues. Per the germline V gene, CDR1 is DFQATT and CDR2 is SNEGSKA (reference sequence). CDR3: CSAGGKVSEQFF. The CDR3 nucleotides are TGCAGTGCGGGGGGGAAGGTGTCTGAGCAGTTCTTC.

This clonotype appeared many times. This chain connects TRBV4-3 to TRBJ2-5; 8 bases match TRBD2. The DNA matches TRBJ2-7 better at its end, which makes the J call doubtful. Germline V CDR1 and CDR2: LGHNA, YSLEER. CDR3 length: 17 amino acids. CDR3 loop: CASSQVSGAGSSYEQYF. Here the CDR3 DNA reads TGCGCCAGCAGCCAAGTTAGCGGGGCTGGAAGCTCCTACGAGCAGTACTTC.

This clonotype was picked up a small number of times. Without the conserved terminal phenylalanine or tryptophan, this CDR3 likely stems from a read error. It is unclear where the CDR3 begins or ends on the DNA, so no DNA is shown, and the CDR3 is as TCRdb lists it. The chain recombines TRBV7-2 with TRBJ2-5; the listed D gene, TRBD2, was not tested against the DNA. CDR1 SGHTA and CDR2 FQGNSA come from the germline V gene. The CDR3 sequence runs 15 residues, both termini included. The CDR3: CASSFRSDSPLHFGN.

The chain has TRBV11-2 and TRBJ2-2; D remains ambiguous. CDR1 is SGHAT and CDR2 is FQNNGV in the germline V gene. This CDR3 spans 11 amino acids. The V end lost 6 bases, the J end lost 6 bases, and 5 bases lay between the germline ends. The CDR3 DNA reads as TGTGCCAGCAGTCAGTCCGGGGAGCTGTTTTTT. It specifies CASSQSGELFF.

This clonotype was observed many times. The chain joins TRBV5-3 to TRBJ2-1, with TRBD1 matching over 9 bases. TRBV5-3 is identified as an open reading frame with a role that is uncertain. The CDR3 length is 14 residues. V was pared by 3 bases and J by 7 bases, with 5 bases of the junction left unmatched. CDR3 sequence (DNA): TGTGCCAGAAGCTGCCGGGACAGGGAAAATGAGCAGTTCTTC. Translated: CARSCRDRENEQFF.

The CDR3 region is CASSLGRNTEAFF. In DNA form, the CDR3 reads TGTGCCAGCAGCTTGGGCAGGAACACTGAAGCTTTCTTT. The rearrangement joins TRBV7-3 to TRBJ1-1; D is uncertain. Trimming cost V 3 bases and J 1 base, with 6 bases left between them. The length of the CDR3 is 13 residues. Germline CDR1 is SGHTA and CDR2 is FQGTGA.

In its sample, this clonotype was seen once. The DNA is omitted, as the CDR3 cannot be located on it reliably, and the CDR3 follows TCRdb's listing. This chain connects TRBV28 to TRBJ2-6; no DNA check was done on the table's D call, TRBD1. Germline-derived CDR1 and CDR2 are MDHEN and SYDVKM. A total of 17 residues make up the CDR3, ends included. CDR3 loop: CASRPYGLRVRGLHLRF.

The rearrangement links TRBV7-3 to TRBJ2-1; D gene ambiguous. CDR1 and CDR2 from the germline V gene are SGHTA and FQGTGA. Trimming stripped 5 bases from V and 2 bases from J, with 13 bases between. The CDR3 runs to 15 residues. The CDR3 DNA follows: TGTGCCAGCAGCGATCGGCCATACGCCTACAATGAGCAGTTCTTC. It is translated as CASSDRPYAYNEQFF.

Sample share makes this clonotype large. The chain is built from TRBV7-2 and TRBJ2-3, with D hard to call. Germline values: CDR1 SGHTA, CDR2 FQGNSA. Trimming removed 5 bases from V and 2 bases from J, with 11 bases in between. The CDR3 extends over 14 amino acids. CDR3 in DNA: TGTGCCAGCAGCCAAAACCCGCTCACAGATACGCAGTATTTT. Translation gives CASSQNPLTDTQYF.

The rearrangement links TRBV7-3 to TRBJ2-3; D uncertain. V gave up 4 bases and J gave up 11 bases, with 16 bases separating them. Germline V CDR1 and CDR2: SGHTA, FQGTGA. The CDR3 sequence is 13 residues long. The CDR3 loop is CASSWFATYEQYF. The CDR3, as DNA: TGTGCCAGCAGCTGGTTTGCTACCTACGAGCAGTATTTT. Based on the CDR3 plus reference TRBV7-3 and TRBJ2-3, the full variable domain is GAGVSQTPSNKVTEKGKYVELRCDPISGHTALYWYRQSLGQGPEFLIYFQGTGAADDSGLPNDRFFAVRPEGSVSTLKIQRTERGDSAVYLCASSWFATYEQYFGPGTRLTVL.

This chain's CDR3 is CAISRQGSYEQYF. CDR3 coding DNA: TGTGCCATCAGTCGACAGGGATCCTACGAGCAGTACTTC. This chain links TRBV10-3 with TRBJ2-7, with TRBD1 matching 7 bases. In germline, CDR1 is ENHRY, CDR2 SYGVKD. This CDR3 is built from 13 residues. The J segment lost 1 base and the V segment lost 5 bases, leaving 2 bases of the junction unmatched.

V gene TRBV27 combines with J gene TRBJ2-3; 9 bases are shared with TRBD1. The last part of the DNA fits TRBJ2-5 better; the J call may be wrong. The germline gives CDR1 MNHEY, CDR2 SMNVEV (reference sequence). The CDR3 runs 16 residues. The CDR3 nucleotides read TGTGCCAGCAGTCCCTTGATAGACAGGGGGGATGAGACCCAGTACTTC. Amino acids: CASSPLIDRGDETQYF.

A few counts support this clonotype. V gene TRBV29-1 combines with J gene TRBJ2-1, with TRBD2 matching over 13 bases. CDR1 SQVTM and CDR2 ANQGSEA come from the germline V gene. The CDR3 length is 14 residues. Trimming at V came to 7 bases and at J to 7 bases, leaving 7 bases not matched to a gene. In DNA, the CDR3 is TGCAGCGGCGGACTAGCGGGAGATGTGAATGAGCAGTTCTTC. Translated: CSGGLAGDVNEQFF.

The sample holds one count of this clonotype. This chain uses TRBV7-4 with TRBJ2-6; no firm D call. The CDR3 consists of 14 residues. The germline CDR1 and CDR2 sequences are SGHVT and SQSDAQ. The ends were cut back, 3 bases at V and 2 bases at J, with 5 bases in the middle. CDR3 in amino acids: CASSFHAGANVLTF. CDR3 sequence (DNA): TGTGCCAGCAGCTTTCATGCTGGGGCCAACGTCCTGACTTTC. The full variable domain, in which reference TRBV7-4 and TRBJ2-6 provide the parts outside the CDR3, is GAGVSQSPRYKVAKRGRDVALRCDSISGHVTLYWYRQTLGQGSEVLTYSQSDAQRDKSGRPSGRFSAERPERSVSTLKIQRTEQGDSAVYLCASSFHAGANVLTFGAGSRLTVL.

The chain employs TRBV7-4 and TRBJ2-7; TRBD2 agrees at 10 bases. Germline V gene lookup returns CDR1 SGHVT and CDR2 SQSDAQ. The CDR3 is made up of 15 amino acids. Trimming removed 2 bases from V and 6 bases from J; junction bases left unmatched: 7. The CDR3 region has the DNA TGTGCCAGCAGCTTATATTCTAGCGGGAGAACCGAGCAGTACTTC. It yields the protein CASSLYSSGRTEQYF. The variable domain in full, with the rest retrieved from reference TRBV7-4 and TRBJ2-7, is GAGVSQSPRYKVAKRGRDVALRCDSISGHVTLYWYRQTLGQGSEVLTYSQSDAQRDKSGRPSGRFSAERPERSVSTLKIQRTEQGDSAVYLCASSLYSSGRTEQYFGPGTRLTVT.

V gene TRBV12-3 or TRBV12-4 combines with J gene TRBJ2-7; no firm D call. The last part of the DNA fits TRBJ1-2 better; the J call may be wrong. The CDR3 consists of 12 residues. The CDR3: CASTSESYGYTF. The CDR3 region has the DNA TGTGCCAGCACCTCAGAGAGCTATGGCTACACCTTC.

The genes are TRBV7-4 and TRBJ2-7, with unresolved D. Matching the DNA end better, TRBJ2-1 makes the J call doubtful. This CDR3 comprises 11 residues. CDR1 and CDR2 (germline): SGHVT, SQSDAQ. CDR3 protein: CASSATPQQFF. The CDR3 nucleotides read TGTGCCAGCAGCGCCACCCCGCAGCAGTTCTTC.

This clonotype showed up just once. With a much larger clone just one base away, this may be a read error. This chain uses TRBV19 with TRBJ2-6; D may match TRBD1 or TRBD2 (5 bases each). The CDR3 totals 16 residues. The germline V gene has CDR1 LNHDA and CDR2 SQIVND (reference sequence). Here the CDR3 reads CASSLTPSSGANVPTF. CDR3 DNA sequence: TGTGCCAGTAGTCTTACGCCTAGCTCTGGGGCCAACGTCCCGACTTTC.

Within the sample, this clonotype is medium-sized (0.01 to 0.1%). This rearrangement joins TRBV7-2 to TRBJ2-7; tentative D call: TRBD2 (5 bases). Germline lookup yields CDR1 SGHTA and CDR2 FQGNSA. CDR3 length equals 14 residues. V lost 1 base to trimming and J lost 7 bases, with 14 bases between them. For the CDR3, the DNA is TGTGCCAGCAGCTTAGAGTCCGGGAAGAATGAGCAGTACTTC. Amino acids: CASSLESGKNEQYF.

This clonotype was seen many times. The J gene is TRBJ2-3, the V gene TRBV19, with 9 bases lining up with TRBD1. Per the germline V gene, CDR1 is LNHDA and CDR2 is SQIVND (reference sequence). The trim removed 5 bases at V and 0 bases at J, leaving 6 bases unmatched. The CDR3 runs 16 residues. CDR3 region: CASSSGDRVSTDTQYF. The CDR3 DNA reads TGTGCCAGTAGTTCTGGGGACAGGGTTAGCACAGATACGCAGTATTTT.